The clone carrying this T cell receptor beta chain was detected only a few times. Antigen specificity is unknown. This sample stems from a study of beta chain features in type 1 diabetes. Study overall: Sorted cells from all samples, numbering 107,917,701, were examined. Findings and caveats of the study: VDJ junctions in type 1 diabetes patients carried more deletions and fewer insertions. Naive, central memory and regulatory TCRB repertoires appeared more similar among patients than healthy donors.

From germline, CDR1 is MNHNS and CDR2 SASEGT. The CDR3 runs to 14 residues. The germline V and J ends were trimmed by 7 bases and 5 bases, with 17 bases remaining between them. Of the isolated RNA, all was reverse transcribed, and so the sequenced material was expressed TCRB transcripts. Here immunoSEQ multiplex PCR was the method, and the copy in TCRdb shows in-frame clones only, minus some. This sample has over 40,000 clones, with around 50% found just once. This sequence joins TRBV6-1 and TRBJ1-1; TRBD1 might be the D (5 bases). This clonotype was sampled from a woman younger than 30 in good health. Sequencing was carried out using Tregs from blood. The CDR3 region is CASTFPGLGTEAFF. Written as DNA, the CDR3 is TGTGCCAGCACCTTCCCAGGGTTGGGAACTGAAGCTTTCTTT.